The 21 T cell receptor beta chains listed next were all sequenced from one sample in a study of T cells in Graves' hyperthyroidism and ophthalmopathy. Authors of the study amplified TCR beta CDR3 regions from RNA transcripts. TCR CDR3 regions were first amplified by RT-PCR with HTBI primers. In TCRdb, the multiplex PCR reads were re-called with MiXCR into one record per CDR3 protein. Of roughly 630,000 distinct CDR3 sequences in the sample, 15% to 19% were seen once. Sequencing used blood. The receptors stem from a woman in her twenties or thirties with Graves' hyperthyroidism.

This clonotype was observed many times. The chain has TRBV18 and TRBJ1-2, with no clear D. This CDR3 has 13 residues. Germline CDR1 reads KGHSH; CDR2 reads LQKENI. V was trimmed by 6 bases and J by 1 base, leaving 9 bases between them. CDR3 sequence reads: CASSPTFNYGYTF. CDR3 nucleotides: TGTGCCAGCTCCCCCACGTTTAACTATGGCTACACCTTC.

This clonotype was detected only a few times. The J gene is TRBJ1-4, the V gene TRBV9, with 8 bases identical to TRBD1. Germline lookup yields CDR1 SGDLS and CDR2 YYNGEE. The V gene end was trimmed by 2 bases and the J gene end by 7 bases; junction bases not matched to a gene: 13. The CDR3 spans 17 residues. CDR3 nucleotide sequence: TGTGCCAGCAGCGTGGATTCAGGTCAGGGGGCGCGTGAAAAACTGTTTTTT. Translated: CASSVDSGQGAREKLFF.

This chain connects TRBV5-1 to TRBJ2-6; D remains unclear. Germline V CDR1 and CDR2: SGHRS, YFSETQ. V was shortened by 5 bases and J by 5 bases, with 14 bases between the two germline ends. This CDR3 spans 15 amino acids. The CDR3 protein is CASSMTSVRANVLTF. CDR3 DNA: TGCGCCAGCAGTATGACCTCCGTTCGGGCCAACGTCCTGACTTTC.

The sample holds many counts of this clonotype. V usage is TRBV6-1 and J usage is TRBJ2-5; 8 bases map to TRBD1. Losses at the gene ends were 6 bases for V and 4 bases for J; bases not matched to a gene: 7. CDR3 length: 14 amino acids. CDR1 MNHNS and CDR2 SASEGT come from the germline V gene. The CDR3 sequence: CASREDRAGETQYF. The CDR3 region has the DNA TGTGCCAGCAGGGAGGACAGGGCTGGAGAGACCCAGTACTTC.

The CDR3 reads CASGPRGGSSYEQYF. CDR3 nucleotide sequence: TGTGCCAGCGGACCCCGCGGGGGGAGCTCCTACGAGCAGTACTTC. This rearrangement joins TRBV28 to TRBJ2-7; TRBD2 matches at 8 bases. V shed 8 bases and J 0 bases; nucleotides not matched to a gene: 9. Germline CDR1 is MDHEN and CDR2 is SYDVKM. The CDR3 contains 15 residues.

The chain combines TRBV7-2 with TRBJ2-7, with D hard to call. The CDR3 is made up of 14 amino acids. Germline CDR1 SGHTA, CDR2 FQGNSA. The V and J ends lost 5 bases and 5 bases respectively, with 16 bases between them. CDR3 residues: CASSQEPWADEQYF. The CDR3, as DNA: TGTGCCAGCAGCCAAGAGCCTTGGGCGGACGAGCAGTACTTC.

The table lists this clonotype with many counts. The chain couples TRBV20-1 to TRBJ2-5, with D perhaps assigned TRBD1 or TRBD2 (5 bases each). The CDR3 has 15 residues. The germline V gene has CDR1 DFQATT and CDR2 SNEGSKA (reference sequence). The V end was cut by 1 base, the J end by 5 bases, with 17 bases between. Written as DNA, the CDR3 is TGCAGTGCTAGAGCACCCCGGGACGGTCGGGAGACCCAGTACTTC. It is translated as CSARAPRDGRETQYF.

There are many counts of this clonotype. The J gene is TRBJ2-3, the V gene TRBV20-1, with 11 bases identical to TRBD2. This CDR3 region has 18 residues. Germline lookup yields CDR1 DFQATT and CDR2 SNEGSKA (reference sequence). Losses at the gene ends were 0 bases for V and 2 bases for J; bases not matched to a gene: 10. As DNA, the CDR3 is TGCAGTGCTAGAGATGGTAGCGGGAGGGCCTCTTCCACAGATACGCAGTATTTT. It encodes CSARDGSGRASSTDTQYF.

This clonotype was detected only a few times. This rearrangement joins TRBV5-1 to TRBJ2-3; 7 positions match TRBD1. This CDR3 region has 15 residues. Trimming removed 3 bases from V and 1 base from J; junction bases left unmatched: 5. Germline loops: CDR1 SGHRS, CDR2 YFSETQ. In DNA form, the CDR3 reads TGCGCCAGCAGCTCCGGCGGACAGGGCACAGATACGCAGTATTTT. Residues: CASSSGGQGTDTQYF.

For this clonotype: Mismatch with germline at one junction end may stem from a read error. The CDR3 loop reads CAISATRGSYNGQFF. CDR3 bases: TGTGCCATCAGCGCTACTAGGGGCTCCTACAATGGGCAGTTCTTC. The chain is built from TRBV10-3 and TRBJ2-1, with D perhaps assigned TRBD1 or TRBD2 (5 bases each). There are 15 residues in the CDR3. CDR1 is ENHRY and CDR2 is SYGVKD in the germline V gene.

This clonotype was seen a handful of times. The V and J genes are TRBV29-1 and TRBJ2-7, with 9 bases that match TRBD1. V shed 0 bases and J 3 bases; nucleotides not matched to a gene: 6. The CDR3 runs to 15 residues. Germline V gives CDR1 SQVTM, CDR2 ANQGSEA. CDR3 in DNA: TGCAGCGTTGAAGATTCTGGACAGGGGTACTACGAGCAGTACTTC. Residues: CSVEDSGQGYYEQYF.

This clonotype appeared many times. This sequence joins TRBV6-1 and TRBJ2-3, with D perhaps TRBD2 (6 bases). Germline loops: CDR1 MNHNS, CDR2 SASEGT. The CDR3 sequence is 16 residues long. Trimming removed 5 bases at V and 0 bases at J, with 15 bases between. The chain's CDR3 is CASSPPPAGSTDTQYF. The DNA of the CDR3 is TGTGCCAGCAGTCCCCCCCCCGCGGGAAGCACAGATACGCAGTATTTT.

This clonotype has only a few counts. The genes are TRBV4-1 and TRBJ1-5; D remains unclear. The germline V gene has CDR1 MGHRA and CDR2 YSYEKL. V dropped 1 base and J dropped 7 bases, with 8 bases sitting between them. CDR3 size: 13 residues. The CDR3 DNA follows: TGCGCCAGCAGCCAAGGAATTAACCAGCCCCAGCATTTT. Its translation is CASSQGINQPQHF.

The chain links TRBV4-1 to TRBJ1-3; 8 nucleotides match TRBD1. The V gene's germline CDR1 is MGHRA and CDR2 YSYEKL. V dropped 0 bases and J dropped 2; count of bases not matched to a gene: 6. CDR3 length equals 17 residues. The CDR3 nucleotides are TGCGCCAGCAGCCAAGAGGGGCGGACAGGGCCTGGAAACACCATATATTTT. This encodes CASSQEGRTGPGNTIYF.

CDR3 sequence: CASRVPGHEQYF. DNA for the CDR3: TGTGCCAGCCGAGTGCCCGGGCACGAGCAGTACTTC. This chain connects TRBV7-2 to TRBJ2-7; the D is unclear. CDR1 and CDR2 (germline): SGHTA, FQGNSA. The CDR3 is 12 amino acids. V lost 8 bases, J lost 5 bases, and 13 bases lay in between. The variable domain in full, with the rest retrieved from reference TRBV7-2 and TRBJ2-7, is GAGVSQSPSNKVTEKGKDVELRCDPISGHTALYWYRQSLGQGLEFLIYFQGNSAPDKSGLPSDRFSAERTGGSVSTLTIQRTQQEDSAVYLCASRVPGHEQYFGPGTRLTVT.

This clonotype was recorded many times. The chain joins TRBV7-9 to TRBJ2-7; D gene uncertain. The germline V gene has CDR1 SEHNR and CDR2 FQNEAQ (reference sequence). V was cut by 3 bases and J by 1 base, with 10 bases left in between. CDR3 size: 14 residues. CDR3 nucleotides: TGTGCCAGCAGCTTTGCTGGCACTTCCTACGAGCAGTACTTC. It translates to CASSFAGTSYEQYF.

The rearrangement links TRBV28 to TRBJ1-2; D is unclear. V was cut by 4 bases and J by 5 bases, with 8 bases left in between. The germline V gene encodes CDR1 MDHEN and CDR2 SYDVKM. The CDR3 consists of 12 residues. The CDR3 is CASSWTDYGYTF. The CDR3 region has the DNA TGTGCCAGCAGTTGGACGGATTATGGCTACACCTTC.

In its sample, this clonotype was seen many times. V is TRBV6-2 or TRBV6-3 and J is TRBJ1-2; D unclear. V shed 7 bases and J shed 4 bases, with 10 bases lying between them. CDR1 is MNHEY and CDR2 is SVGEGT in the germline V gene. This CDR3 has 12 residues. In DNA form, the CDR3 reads TGTGCCAGCACCGAGTGGGGCTATGGCTACACCTTC. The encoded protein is CASTEWGYGYTF.

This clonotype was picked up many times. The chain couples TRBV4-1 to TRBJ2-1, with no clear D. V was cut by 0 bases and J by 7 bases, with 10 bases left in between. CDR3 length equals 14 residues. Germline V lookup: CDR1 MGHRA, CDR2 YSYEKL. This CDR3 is CASSQDERINEQFF. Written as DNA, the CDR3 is TGCGCCAGCAGCCAAGATGAGCGCATTAATGAGCAGTTCTTC.

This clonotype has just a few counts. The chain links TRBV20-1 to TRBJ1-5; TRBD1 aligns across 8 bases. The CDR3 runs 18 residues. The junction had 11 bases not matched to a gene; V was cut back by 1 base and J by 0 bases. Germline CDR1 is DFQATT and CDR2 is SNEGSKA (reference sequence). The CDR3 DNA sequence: TGCAGTGCTAGAGTGGGACAGGCTTTTCCCTATAGCAATCAGCCCCAGCATTTT. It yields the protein CSARVGQAFPYSNQPQHF.

This CDR3 reads CASSPSLGRAGGSYNEQFF. CDR3 nucleotides: TGTGCCAGCTCACCAAGCCTTGGTAGAGCGGGAGGGTCATACAATGAGCAGTTCTTC. The V call is TRBV18, the J call TRBJ2-1; 10 nucleotides agree with TRBD2. The CDR3 runs 19 residues. Looked up from germline, CDR1 is KGHSH and CDR2 is LQKENI. Trimming removed 2 bases from V and 4 bases from J; junction bases left unmatched: 14.